This T cell receptor (beta chain) was observed in a study of T cell changes during pregnancy in multiple sclerosis (dated by TCRdb to between 2019 and 2020). About the full investigation: The study looked at changes in the T cell repertoire across pregnancy in women with multiple sclerosis.

Compared with germline, V lacks 0 bases and J lacks 1 base; bases without a gene match: 2. CDR1 and CDR2, looked up from the germline V gene, are SGDLS and YYNGEE. Taken from cysteine to phenylalanine, the CDR3 has 17 residues. The DNA shown is the 51-base CDR3, in frame from base 1. A note on this clone: Its specific antigen is unknown. Per-base quality was not reported, and no clone a single base away is much larger than it.

Library creation used the immunoSEQ multiplex PCR assay. Sourced from immuneACCESS, this table was stored by TCRdb with only in-frame sequences that have V and J called. A share of the clones is absent; for the studies checked, an unresolved V gene accounts for under half, and the remainder has no known explanation. The sample contains tens of thousands of clones, about 91% of them found a single time. Jointly, the top ten make up 1.3% to 1.5% of the sample. The sequence was obtained from a female donor in good health, enrolled as a control in a pregnancy study. Here the sequenced sample was peripheral blood, taken in the second trimester of pregnancy. The chain was built from TRBV9 and TRBJ2-3; TRBD2 fits 13 bases in the junction. The CDR3 in this case is CASSVGTSGRGTDTQYF. DNA sequence: TGTGCCAGCAGCGTAGGAACTAGCGGGAGGGGCACAGATACGCAGTATTTT. Extended through the reference TRBV9 and TRBJ2-3 proteins, this CDR3 yields the full variable domain: DSGVTQTPKHLITATGQRVTLRCSPRSGDLSVYWYQQSLDQGLQFLIQYYNGEERAKGNILERFSAQQFPDLHSELNLSSLELGDSALYFCASSVGTSGRGTDTQYFGPGTRLTVL.